This TCR beta chain emerged from a study of beta chain features in type 1 diabetes. On the study more broadly: Across the samples, some 98,000,000 sorted cells were examined in total. Regarding the study as a whole: In all four CD4+ subsets, TCRB CDR3 length was significantly, moderately reduced in type 1 diabetes. VDJ junctions from patients with type 1 diabetes contained fewer insertions and more deletions.

The CDR3 runs 16 residues. V was shortened by 6 bases and J by 0 bases, with 16 bases between the two germline ends. Germline CDR1 and CDR2: MNHEY and SMNVEV (reference sequence). In total, each donor contributed a single heparinised blood draw that averaged around 100 mL. Sequencing targeted expressed TCRB transcripts, as all isolated RNA had been reverse transcribed. Average reads for naive, central memory and regulatory T cell samples were roughly 3.5 million. Data came from immunoSEQ multiplex PCR; TCRdb stores just in-frame clones and leaves some out. The sample lists 200,000 to 250,000 clones; about 15% were seen once. With respect to this clone: Its cognate antigen is unknown.

The clonotype comes from a man between 25 and 39 years old with type 1 diabetes. The sequenced sample was naive CD4+ T cells from blood. The chain recombines TRBV27 with TRBJ2-3, with D possibly matching TRBD2 (6 bases). CDR3 coding DNA: TGTGCCAGCAGAGGGGCGTCGGGGACTAGCACAGATACGCAGTATTTT. Residues: CASRGASGTSTDTQYF.